These T cell receptor beta chains were read from a single sample in a study of shared clonotypes between healthy human individuals. Here immunoSEQ multiplex PCR was the method, and the copy in TCRdb shows in-frame clones only, minus some. The table lists millions of clones, roughly 95% of them singletons. Sequencing input: naive CD8+ T cells sorted from blood. The receptor set was obtained from a man aged 18 to 29 in good health. CDR3s include the opening cysteine and the closing phenylalanine or tryptophan. Each record gives: CDR3 DNA, CDR3 protein, clone size, D gene, V gene, J gene. The D gene is left open where the match is weak. Where a row states a size, it is once, few, many or the class of an expanded clone; other rows omit it.

TGTGCCAGCAGCAAATCTGGAAAGACCCAGTACTTC	CASSKSGKTQYF	-	-	TRBV21-1	TRBJ2-5
TGTGCCAGCAGTGAAGAGGCGTGGGCAGTTAATTCACCCCTCCACTTT	CASSEEAWAVNSPLHF	-	-	TRBV6-1	TRBJ1-6
TGTGCCAGTAGTAGTAGGGGGTCGGACACTGAAGCTTTCTTT	CASSSRGSDTEAFF	-	-	TRBV19	TRBJ1-1
TGTGCCAGCAGCCAGCAGACAGAAGTGGAGCAGTACTTC	CASSQQTEVEQYF	-	-	TRBV13	TRBJ2-7
TGTGCCAGCAGCTTAGCTCCCCCTCCTTCCGGGACAGGGATCAACGAGCAGTACTTC	CASSLAPPPSGTGINEQYF	-	TRBD1	TRBV11-2	TRBJ2-7
TGCGCCAGCAGCCAAGAACAGGGCCGCACAGATACGCAGTATTTT	CASSQEQGRTDTQYF	-	-	TRBV4-3	TRBJ2-3
TGTGCCAGCAGCTTCGGGCAAAACCCACCACCCCTCCACTTT	CASSFGQNPPPLHF	-	-	TRBV5-6	TRBJ1-6
TGTGCCAGCAGCTTGGCAGGACTAGCGGGGGGACCGGAACCGGAGACCCAGTACTTC	CASSLAGLAGGPEPETQYF	-	TRBD2	TRBV7-9	TRBJ2-5
TGTGCCAGCAGTTATTCTATAGACAGGGGGGTGTCTGAAGCTTTCTTT	CASSYSIDRGVSEAFF	-	TRBD1	TRBV6-6	TRBJ1-1
TGTGCCAGCAATCCCCCCTCTAATGAAAAACTGTTTTTT	CASNPPSNEKLFF	-	-	TRBV28	TRBJ1-4
TGCGCCAGCAGCTTTGCAGGGAATTCACCCCTCCACTTT	CASSFAGNSPLHF	once	-	TRBV5-1	TRBJ1-6
TGCAGCGTTGAAGATGGTCGGCAGCCTATAGAGTATTTT	CSVEDGRQPIEYF	-	-	TRBV29-1	TRBJ2-3
TGTGCCAGCAGCTTAACCCGGGGCGGCGATGGCTACACCTTC	CASSLTRGGDGYTF	-	-	TRBV11-2	TRBJ1-2
TGTGCCAGCAGCGCCGGGATCTACAATGAGCAGTTCTTC	CASSAGIYNEQFF	once	-	TRBV9	TRBJ2-1
TGCGCCAGCAGATTCATAGAATCCTACGAGCAGTACTTC	CASRFIESYEQYF	-	-	TRBV5-1	TRBJ2-7
TGTGCCTGGGACAGGGTTCGTCTGGAAGCTTTCTTT	CAWDRVRLEAFF	-	TRBD1	TRBV30	TRBJ1-1
TGCGCCAGCAGCCAAGTGGGGGCCTACGAGCAGTACTTC	CASSQVGAYEQYF	few	-	TRBV4-1	TRBJ2-7
TGTGCCAGCAGCTTAGGGACAGCTTCCTACGAGCAGTACTTC	CASSLGTASYEQYF	-	TRBD1	TRBV5-5	TRBJ2-7